This T cell receptor (beta chain) stems from a study of beta chain features in type 1 diabetes (dated by TCRdb to about 2018). Study-level background: Mean age, gender distribution, total cell number and subset yield were not different between patients and healthy donors. The study compared the TCRB repertoires of sorted circulating CD4+ T cell subsets in recently diagnosed type 1 diabetes patients with those in matched healthy donors. A total of 100 million to 140 million sorted cells were examined across all samples, and the number of cells per subset was strongly correlated with RNA yield. Regulatory and stem cell-like memory subsets were obtained from only 8 patients and roughly 8 healthy donors, while naive and central memory subsets were obtained from all 30 or so donors.

The High Capacity cDNA Reverse Transcription Kit was used to reverse transcribe all of the isolated RNA, meaning that expressed TCRB transcripts were what got sequenced. Deep immunoSEQ sequencing was performed on naive, central memory and regulatory T cell samples, with an average of about 3.57 million total reads per sample. Sorted cells were lysed in RLT buffer and RNA was extracted with DNase-treated RNeasy Micro or Mini kits, depending on cell number. To prevent cross-contamination, every cell subset was processed on its own, while patient and healthy donor samples were processed together. The immunoSEQ multiplex PCR was used to amplify TCRB sequences from cDNA, generating 87-bp fragments that spanned the CDR3 region. The amplicons were sequenced using the Illumina HiSeq platform. For the original study's pipeline: PCR bias was corrected computationally using synthetic template baselines, and reads within Hamming distance 2 were collapsed, with unmergeable singletons discarded. Reads were aligned against IMGT so that V, D and J genes, CDR3 length and insertions or deletions at six rearrangement sites could be assigned. Clonotype counts were normalized to sorted cell number within each subset before computing true diversity and Gini coefficients with the tcR R package. The overlap coefficient, calculated on TCRB nucleotide sequences, was used to quantify repertoire sharing. Out-of-frame TCRB sequences from naive cells were analyzed to stand in for the pre-selection repertoire. In TCRdb, the immuneACCESS table is reduced to in-frame sequences with V and J assigned. These tables do not hold every clone; where another copy was compared, an unresolved V gene accounts for under half, and the others remain unexplained. Clonal size and the V and J genes are those of that table, whereas D and trimming came from the DNA. The sample table contains under 400,000 clones; only one count was recorded for 10% to 15% of them. The ten largest clones capture 0.017% of the sample.

From each donor, a single peripheral blood sample of 100 to 150 mL on average was drawn into heparinised tubes. A BD FACSAria II and a panel including CD45RO, CCR7, CD25, CD127, CD95 and CD27 were used to sort naive, central memory, regulatory and stem cell-like memory CD4+ T cells. A purity above 98% was achieved for all sorted populations. PBMCs were separated immediately by Lymphoprep density gradient centrifugation and were stained directly, without being cultured. So that batch effects would be minimized, each experiment stained and sorted samples in pairs, pairing one healthy donor with one patient. Points the paper makes about the study in general: Sequencing cDNA rather than genomic DNA could over-represent highly expressing activated cells, although activation and CD3 levels did not differ between groups. At VDJ recombination sites, patients with type 1 diabetes made fewer insertions and deleted more nucleotides, a pattern implying thymic rearrangement abnormalities. In all four CD4+ subsets, TCRB CDR3 length was moderately but significantly shorter in type 1 diabetes patients. Naive, central memory and regulatory TCRB repertoires appeared to be more similar among patients than among healthy donors. PCR might favor shorter templates, but patient and control samples were amplified and corrected together, so any skew would affect both groups equally. Because small numbers of individuals were included in the HLA sub-analyses, any influence of HLA type on TCRB rearrangement was left unresolved.

Concerning this clone itself: This receptor's antigen is unknown. Base qualities are missing; no much larger clone stands one base away.

The CDR3 sequence holds 15 residues, the cysteine and phenylalanine included. Only the CDR3 DNA is retained, 45 bases long and in frame from the first base. CDR1 MNHNS and CDR2 SASEGT are derived from the germline V gene. The receptor was isolated from a man between 18 and 35 years old in good health. Sequencing input: naive CD4+ T cells from blood. What the cell subset or site label conveys for this sample: true naive CD4+ T cells. The chain is encoded by TRBV6-1 joined to TRBJ2-3, with 12 middle bases fitting TRBD1. The CDR3 is CAIAVGTGGRDTQYF. At the DNA level, the sequence is TGTGCTATAGCAGTCGGGACAGGGGGCAGAGATACGCAGTATTTT.